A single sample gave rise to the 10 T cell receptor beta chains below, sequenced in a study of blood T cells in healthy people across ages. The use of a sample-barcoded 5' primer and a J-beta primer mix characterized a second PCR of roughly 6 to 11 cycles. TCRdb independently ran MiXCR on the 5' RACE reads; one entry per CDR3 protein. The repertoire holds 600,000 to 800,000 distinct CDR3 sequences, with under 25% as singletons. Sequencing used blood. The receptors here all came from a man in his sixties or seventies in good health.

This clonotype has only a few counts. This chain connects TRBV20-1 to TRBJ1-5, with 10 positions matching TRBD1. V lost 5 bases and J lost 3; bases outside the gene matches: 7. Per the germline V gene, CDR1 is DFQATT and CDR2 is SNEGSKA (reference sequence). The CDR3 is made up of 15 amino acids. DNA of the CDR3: TGCAGTGCTTCCAGACAGGGGGCTCTCAATCAGCCCCAGCATTTT. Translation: CSASRQGALNQPQHF.

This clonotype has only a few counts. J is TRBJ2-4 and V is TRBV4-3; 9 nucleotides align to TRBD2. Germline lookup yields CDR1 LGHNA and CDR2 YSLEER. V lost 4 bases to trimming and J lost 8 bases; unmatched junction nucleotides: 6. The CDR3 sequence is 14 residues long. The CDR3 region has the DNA TGCGCCAGCAGCCCCAATAGCGGGAGTCACATTCAGTACTTC. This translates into CASSPNSGSHIQYF.

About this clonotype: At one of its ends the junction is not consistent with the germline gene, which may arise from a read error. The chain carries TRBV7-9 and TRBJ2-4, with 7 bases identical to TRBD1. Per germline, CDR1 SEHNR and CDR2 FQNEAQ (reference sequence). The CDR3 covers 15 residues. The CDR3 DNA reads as TGTGCCAGCGGCTTAGGGACAGTTCATCAAAACATTCAGTACTTC. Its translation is CASGLGTVHQNIQYF.

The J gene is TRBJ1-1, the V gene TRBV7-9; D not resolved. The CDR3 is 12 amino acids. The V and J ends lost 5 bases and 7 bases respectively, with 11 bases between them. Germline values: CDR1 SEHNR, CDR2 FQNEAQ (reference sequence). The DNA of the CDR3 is TGTGCCAGCAGCCCGCCGGGGAGTGAAGCTTTCTTT. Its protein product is CASSPPGSEAFF.

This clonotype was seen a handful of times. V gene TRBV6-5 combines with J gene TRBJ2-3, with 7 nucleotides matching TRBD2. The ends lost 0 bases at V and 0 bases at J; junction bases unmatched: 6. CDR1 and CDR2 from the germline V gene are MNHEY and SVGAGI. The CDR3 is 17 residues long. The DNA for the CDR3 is TGTGCCAGCAGTTACTCTGAAGGGAGGGCTAGCACAGATACGCAGTATTTT. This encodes CASSYSEGRASTDTQYF.

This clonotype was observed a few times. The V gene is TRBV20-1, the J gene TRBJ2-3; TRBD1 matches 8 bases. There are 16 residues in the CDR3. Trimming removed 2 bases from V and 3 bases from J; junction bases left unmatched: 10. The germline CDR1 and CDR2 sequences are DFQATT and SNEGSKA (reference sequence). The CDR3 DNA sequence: TGCAGTGCTAGAACTCGGACAGGGATATCGACAGATACGCAGTATTTT. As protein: CSARTRTGISTDTQYF.

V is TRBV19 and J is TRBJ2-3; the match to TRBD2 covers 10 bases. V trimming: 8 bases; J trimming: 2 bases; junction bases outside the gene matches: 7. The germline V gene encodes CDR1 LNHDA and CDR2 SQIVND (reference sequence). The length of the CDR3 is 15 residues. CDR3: CASLESGRATDTQYF. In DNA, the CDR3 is TGTGCCAGTCTCGAAAGCGGGAGGGCCACAGATACGCAGTATTTT.

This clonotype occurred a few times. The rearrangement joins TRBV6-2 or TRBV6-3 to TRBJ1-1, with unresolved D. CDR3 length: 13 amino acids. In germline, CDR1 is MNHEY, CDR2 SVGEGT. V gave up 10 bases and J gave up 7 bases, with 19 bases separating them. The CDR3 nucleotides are TGTGCCACCATACAGCTGGGGTCGGGTGAAGCTTTCTTT. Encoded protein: CATIQLGSGEAFF.

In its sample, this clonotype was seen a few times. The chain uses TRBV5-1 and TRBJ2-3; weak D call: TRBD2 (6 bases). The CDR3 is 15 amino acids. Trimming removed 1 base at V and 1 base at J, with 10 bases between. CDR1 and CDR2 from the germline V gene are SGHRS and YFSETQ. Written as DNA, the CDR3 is TGCGCCAGCAGCTTGATGGGGGGAGGCACAGATACGCAGTATTTT. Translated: CASSLMGGGTDTQYF.

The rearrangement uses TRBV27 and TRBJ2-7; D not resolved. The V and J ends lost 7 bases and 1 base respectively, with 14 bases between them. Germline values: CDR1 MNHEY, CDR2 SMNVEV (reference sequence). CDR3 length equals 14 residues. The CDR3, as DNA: TGTGCCAGCACAAAAAGGTACGGATCCTACGAGCAGTACTTC. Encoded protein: CASTKRYGSYEQYF.